These T cell receptor beta chains were read from a single sample in a study of blood T cells in healthy people across ages. TCRdb redid the calling of the 5' RACE reads with MiXCR, one entry per CDR3 protein. This table has 1.4 million or so distinct CDR3 sequences, 35% to 45% appearing once. The sequenced sample was blood. These receptors were obtained from a woman under 30 in good health. CDR3s include the opening cysteine and the closing phenylalanine or tryptophan. The D gene is left open where the match is weak. Not every row has a clone size; where given, it reads once, few, many or a size class.

NA	TRBV4-1	few	TRBJ1-2	TGCGCCACCCGGCAGGCGGATGGCTACACCTTC	CATRQADGYTF
NA	TRBV6-2/TRBV6-3	NA	TRBJ2-1	TGTGCAACAGGGGAGGATGAGCAGTTCTTC	CATGEDEQFF
NA	TRBV10-3	NA	TRBJ2-7	TGTGCCATCAGTGAGCGTGGGATCTCCTACGAGCAGTACTTC	CAISERGISYEQYF
NA	TRBV27	few	TRBJ1-5	TGTGCCAGCAGTTTAGGTCAGTTGGGCAATCAGCCCCAGCATTTT	CASSLGQLGNQPQHF
TRBD1	TRBV7-2	NA	TRBJ1-1	TGTGCCAGCAGCTTCCTATACGCCACAGGGGGCACTGAAGCTTTCTTT	CASSFLYATGGTEAFF
NA	TRBV9	few	TRBJ2-4	TGTGCCAGCAGCGCCAAGAACTCGGCCGCTGGGGACATTCAGTACTTC	CASSAKNSAAGDIQYF
NA	TRBV29-1	NA	TRBJ1-2	TGCAGCGCTAGGACACCGCCCTATGGCTACACCTTC	CSARTPPYGYTF
TRBD2	TRBV11-2	few	TRBJ2-3	TGTGCCAGCAGCCACCCCCCTGGACTAGCGTTAGATACGCAGTATTTT	CASSHPPGLALDTQYF
TRBD2	TRBV27	NA	TRBJ2-7	TGTGCCAGCACTCGGGCGGGAGGCACCTACGAGCAGTACTTC	CASTRAGGTYEQYF
NA	TRBV5-1	NA	TRBJ2-7	TGCGCCAGCAGCTTCGGACGGGAGTCCTACAATGAGCAGTACTTC	CASSFGRESYNEQYF
NA	TRBV5-1	NA	TRBJ2-7	TGCGCCAGCATCTTGGGGACCTACGAGCAGTACTTC	CASILGTYEQYF
NA	TRBV12-3/TRBV12-4	few	TRBJ2-7	TGTGCCAGCAGTTTATCTAGCCAAGAGAACGAGCAGTACTTC	CASSLSSQENEQYF
NA	TRBV4-1	few	TRBJ2-7	TGCGCCAGCAGCCAATGGAGCCGGGGCTCGCCGTACGAGCAGTACTTC	CASSQWSRGSPYEQYF
NA	TRBV5-1	NA	TRBJ1-1	TGCGCCAGCAGCCCTGGAGGGCCGACGGCTGAAGCTTTCTTT	CASSPGGPTAEAFF
NA	TRBV25-1	NA	TRBJ1-6	TGTGCCAGCAGTGAAGGTCTCCCGAATTCACCCCTCCACTTT	CASSEGLPNSPLHF
NA	TRBV4-3	NA	TRBJ2-7	TGCGCCAGCAGCCAATGGTCGGACTCCTACAATGAGCAGTACTTC	CASSQWSDSYNEQYF
TRBD1	TRBV10-3	NA	TRBJ1-1	TGTGCCATCAGTGGCCGGGCAGGGGGAGGGAACACTGAAGCTTTCTTT	CAISGRAGGGNTEAFF
NA	TRBV5-1	NA	TRBJ2-1	TGCGCCAGCAGGTTTGGAGGGGTACAGTTCTTC	CASRFGGVQFF
NA	TRBV20-1	NA	TRBJ1-6	TGCAGTGCTGGGGGGACTCCTAATTCACCCCTCCACTTT	CSAGGTPNSPLHF
NA	TRBV2	NA	TRBJ2-7	TGTGCCAGTCAAGCAGGGTACTTC	CASQAGYF
NA	TRBV28	NA	TRBJ2-1	TGTGCCAGCAGTTTCGTGGGAGTGGGCTACAATGAGCAGTTCTTC	CASSFVGVGYNEQFF
NA	TRBV4-3	NA	TRBJ1-2	TGCGCCAGCAGCCAAGATCTGCGGAAAGGCTACACCTTC	CASSQDLRKGYTF
TRBD1	TRBV20-1	NA	TRBJ1-1	TGCAGTGCTGACAGGGGCACGAACACTGAAGCTTTCTTT	CSADRGTNTEAFF
NA	TRBV14	NA	TRBJ2-1	TGTGCCAGCAGCCCTCACAGGGCCGTGGCTGAGCAGTTCTTC	CASSPHRAVAEQFF
NA	TRBV27	NA	TRBJ2-1	TGTGCCAGCAGTTTCATGCAGATGACCTACAATGAGCAGTTCTTC	CASSFMQMTYNEQFF
NA	TRBV10-3	NA	TRBJ2-4	TGTGCCATCAGTGAGCAGAACGGGGGCGTTAATAAAAACATTCAGTACTTC	CAISEQNGGVNKNIQYF
NA	TRBV20-1	NA	TRBJ2-7	TGCAGTGCTAGGGCCCGGGAGAGGTACGAGCAGTACTTC	CSARARERYEQYF
TRBD1	TRBV6-2/TRBV6-3	NA	TRBJ2-4	TGTGCCAGCAGTAACCATCGGACAGGATTAGCCAAAAACATTCAGTACTTC	CASSNHRTGLAKNIQYF
NA	TRBV20-1	NA	TRBJ2-7	TGCAGTGCTAGTAGGGGCAGGGCCGACGAGCAGTACTTC	CSASRGRADEQYF
NA	TRBV5-1	NA	TRBJ2-3	TGCGCCAGCAGCGGGGGCCCCCCCACAGATACGCATTATTTT	CASSGGPPTDTHYF
NA	TRBV29-1	NA	TRBJ2-1	TGCAGCCTCGGGACTCTATACAATGAGCAGTTCTTC	CSLGTLYNEQFF
NA	TRBV25-1	NA	TRBJ1-5	TGTGCCAGCAGTGATTTTCTCATAGACAGGAGCAATCAGCCCCAGCATTTT	CASSDFLIDRSNQPQHF
NA	TRBV10-3	few	TRBJ2-7	TGTGCCATCAGTGAGTCGACAATTTACTCCTACGAGCAGTACTTC	CAISESTIYSYEQYF